Each of the 26 T cell receptor beta chains below was sequenced from the same sample in a study of shared T cell receptors in the human thymus. TCRdb keeps only in-frame clones here, not all; method: immunoSEQ multiplex PCR. The table has over 450,000 clones, around 78% seen once; the top ten hold about 0.012%. This sample also belongs to another study, concerning human thymus T cells.

Specimen: thymocytes. These TCRs come from a boy in the first two years of life with a congenital heart defect.

The rearrangement links TRBV11-3 to TRBJ2-7; D uncertain. This CDR3 is built from 13 residues. CDR1 and CDR2 (germline): SGHNT, YENEEA. Trimming cost V 2 bases and J 3 bases, with 8 bases left between them. The CDR3 DNA sequence: TGTGCCAGCAGCTTACTTCCCGGCTACGAGCAGTACTTC. Amino acids: CASSLLPGYEQYF.

With respect to this clone: Because it lacks the conserved phenylalanine or tryptophan at the end, this CDR3 is likely a read error. The DNA is left out, because the CDR3 cannot be placed on it with certainty; the CDR3 is given as TCRdb lists it. The gene calls are TRBV18 and TRBJ2-7; the D call TRBD1 from the table was never checked on the DNA. Germline assignment: CDR1 KGHSH and CDR2 LQKENI. The CDR3 spans 12 residues, counting both ends. The CDR3 spells CASSLPGQAPGI.

The chain uses TRBV5-4 and TRBJ1-2, with D possibly being TRBD1 (6 bases). Trimming shortened V by 3 bases and J by 4 bases, and 10 bases separated the two germline ends. The CDR3 length is 13 residues. The germline CDR1 and CDR2 sequences are SGHNT and YYREEE (reference sequence). CDR3 in amino acids: CASSSRQVYGYTF. Written as DNA, the CDR3 is TGTGCCAGCAGCTCCCGACAGGTCTATGGCTACACCTTC.

The genes are TRBV12-5 and TRBJ1-3; no reliable D call. The CDR3 is 16 amino acids. Germline lookup yields CDR1 LGHNT and CDR2 FRNRAP. Trimming took off 0 bases at V and 6 bases at J, with 15 bases between the two ends. The CDR3 nucleotides are TGTGCTAGTGGTTTGGTACGAAGCTCCTCTACAAACACCATATATTTT. It codes for CASGLVRSSSTNTIYF. Drawing the rest from reference TRBV12-5 and TRBJ1-3, the complete variable domain is DARVTQTPRHKVTEMGQEVTMRCQPILGHNTVFWYRQTMMQGLELLAYFRNRAPLDDSGMPKDRFSAEMPDATLATLKIQPSEPRDSAVYFCASGLVRSSSTNTIYFGEGSWLTVV.

The genes are TRBV20-1 and TRBJ2-1; TRBD1 matches 8 bases. V was clipped by 2 bases and J by 16 bases; unmatched bases: 4. The CDR3 loop spans 10 amino acids. CDR1 DFQATT and CDR2 SNEGSKA come from the germline V gene (reference sequence). Written as DNA, the CDR3 is TGCAGTGCTAGACACAGGGGGGAATTCTTC. As protein: CSARHRGEFF.

This rearrangement joins TRBV16 to TRBJ2-3; possible D gene TRBD2, 5 bases. Trimming left V 1 base short and J 0 bases short, with 11 bases between. Germline V gene sequence: CDR1 KGHSY, CDR2 FQNENV. The CDR3 runs to 16 residues. The CDR3 here is CASSQFEGRSTDTQYF. CDR3 DNA sequence: TGTGCCAGCAGCCAATTTGAGGGCAGGAGCACAGATACGCAGTATTTT.

The chain uses TRBV27 and TRBJ2-3; possibly TRBD1 for D (6 bases). The CDR3 has 16 residues. Germline V gene data show CDR1 as MNHEY and CDR2 as SMNVEV (reference sequence). Trimming removed 3 bases at V and 6 bases at J, with 19 bases between. CDR3 sequence reads: CASSFVEQGEFDTQYF. The DNA of the CDR3 is TGTGCCAGCAGTTTCGTGGAACAGGGTGAGTTTGATACGCAGTATTTT.

The chain employs TRBV2 and TRBJ2-6; TRBD2 is a possible D gene (6 bases). The CDR3 runs to 16 residues. Germline CDR1 reads SNHLY; CDR2 reads FYNNEI. The V end lost 7 bases, the J end lost 0 bases, and 13 bases lay between the germline ends. The CDR3 loop is CASTGGICSGANVLTF. CDR3 nucleotides: TGTGCCAGCACCGGAGGGATTTGCTCTGGGGCCAACGTCCTGACTTTC.

V usage is TRBV5-4 and J usage is TRBJ1-5, with D tentatively TRBD1 (6 bases). In germline, CDR1 is SGHNT, CDR2 YYREEE (reference sequence). The germline V and J ends were trimmed by 3 bases and 3 bases, with 22 bases remaining between them. This CDR3 is 18 amino acids long. The CDR3 loop is CASSSGVDSRVPNQPQHF. The CDR3 DNA follows: TGTGCCAGCAGCTCAGGGGTTGACAGCCGGGTTCCCAATCAGCCCCAGCATTTT. Supplemented by reference TRBV5-4 and TRBJ1-5, the full variable domain reads ETGVTQSPTHLIKTRGQQVTLRCSSQSGHNTVSWYQQALGQGPQFIFQYYREEENGRGNFPPRFSGLQFPNYSSELNVNALELDDSALYLCASSSGVDSRVPNQPQHFGDGTRLSIL.

The chain carries TRBV10-3 and TRBJ2-3; 11 positions agree with TRBD2. CDR3 length: 20 residues. V lost 6 bases to trimming and J lost 1 base; unmatched junction nucleotides: 18. Per germline, CDR1 ENHRY and CDR2 SYGVKD. This CDR3 reads CAIRSGLAGLPPYGTDTQYF. For the CDR3, the DNA is TGTGCCATCAGATCCGGACTAGCGGGCCTCCCTCCCTATGGCACAGATACGCAGTATTTT.

The chain has TRBV19 and TRBJ2-2; TRBD1 agrees at 11 bases. With 7 bases clipped from V and 7 bases from J, the junction kept 11 bases outside the gene matches. CDR1 is LNHDA and CDR2 is SQIVND in the germline V gene (reference sequence). The length of the CDR3 is 16 residues. The CDR3 DNA follows: TGTGCCAGTATAGGGGGGGGACAGGGGGTCGTCGGGGAGCTGTTTTTT. Amino acids: CASIGGGQGVVGELFF.

This chain uses TRBV30 with TRBJ1-1, with D possibly being TRBD1 (5 bases). This CDR3 contains 18 residues. Trimming took 6 bases from V and 3 from J, leaving 29 bases between them. From germline, CDR1 is GTSNPN and CDR2 SVGIG (reference sequence). The CDR3 coding sequence is TGTGCCTGCCAACACTCAAATATAACAGGTCGGGGGGACACTGAAGCTTTCTTT. Its protein product is CACQHSNITGRGDTEAFF. Variable domain in full (rest from reference TRBV30 and TRBJ1-1): SQTIHQWPATLVQPVGSPLSLECTVEGTSNPNLYWYRQAAGRGLQLLFYSVGIGQISSEVPQNLSASRPQDRQFILSSKKLLLSDSGFYLCACQHSNITGRGDTEAFFGQGTRLTVV.

This chain uses TRBV14 with TRBJ2-5; D perhaps matches TRBD2 (6 bases). Germline lookup yields CDR1 SGHDN and CDR2 FVKESK. This CDR3 contains 20 residues. The V end lost 1 base, the J end lost 5 bases, and 29 bases lay between the germline ends. Written as DNA, the CDR3 is TGTGCCAGCAGCCAAGGCGACGGGATTGGGACTGCCCGCAGGAAGGAGACCCAGTACTTC. Residues: CASSQGDGIGTARRKETQYF.

The chain couples TRBV7-9 to TRBJ2-3; 9 bases map to TRBD1. V shed 5 bases, J shed 4 bases, and the junction held 4 bases outside the gene matches. The germline V gene encodes CDR1 SEHNR and CDR2 FQNEAQ (reference sequence). The CDR3 has 14 amino acids. The CDR3 reads CASSLGQGSDTQYF. CDR3 nucleotide sequence: TGTGCCAGCAGCCTAGGACAGGGGTCAGATACGCAGTATTTT.

The chain uses TRBV7-9 and TRBJ2-7, with D unclear. V was shortened by 5 bases and J by 1 base, with 15 bases between the two germline ends. Germline-derived CDR1 and CDR2 are SEHNR and FQNEAQ (reference sequence). The CDR3 runs to 15 residues. CDR3 sequence (DNA): TGTGCCAGCAGCCCGCAGCAAGCGCCATCCTACGAGCAGTACTTC. This gives the protein CASSPQQAPSYEQYF.

The V call is TRBV2, the J call TRBJ2-3; 9 bases align to TRBD1. The germline V gene encodes CDR1 SNHLY and CDR2 FYNNEI. V lost 1 base and J lost 6; bases outside the gene matches: 11. The CDR3 loop spans 17 amino acids. The CDR3 sequence is CASSEGFGDRAYDTQYF. CDR3 DNA: TGTGCCAGCAGTGAAGGCTTCGGGGACAGGGCGTATGATACGCAGTATTTT.

This clone was seen a few times. V gene TRBV27 combines with J gene TRBJ2-1, with 10 bases identical to TRBD2. Germline lookup yields CDR1 MNHEY and CDR2 SMNVEV (reference sequence). Losses at the gene ends were 7 bases for V and 10 bases for J; bases not matched to a gene: 7. The CDR3 consists of 13 residues. CDR3 loop: CASKKREGEEQFF. CDR3 DNA sequence: TGTGCCAGCAAGAAGCGGGAGGGGGAGGAGCAGTTCTTC.

This clone was detected a few times. V is TRBV27 and J is TRBJ2-7; 8 nucleotides line up with TRBD1. Germline V gene lookup returns CDR1 MNHEY and CDR2 SMNVEV (reference sequence). This CDR3 has 17 amino acids. V shed 5 bases, J shed 1 base, and the junction held 13 bases outside the gene matches. The CDR3 sequence: CASSPPRGTGGSYEQYF. CDR3 bases: TGTGCCAGCAGTCCCCCGCGGGGTACAGGGGGGTCCTACGAGCAGTACTTC.

CDR3 residues: CSVQGQVNTEAFF. CDR3 nucleotides: TGCAGCGTCCAGGGGCAGGTGAACACTGAAGCTTTCTTT. The chain combines TRBV29-1 with TRBJ1-1, with D perhaps matching TRBD1 (6 bases). Per the germline V gene, CDR1 is SQVTM and CDR2 is ANQGSEA. Between the trimmed V and J ends, which lost 6 bases and 0 bases, there was a span of 11 bases. The CDR3 totals 13 residues.

The rearrangement uses TRBV5-1 and TRBJ2-7; the D is unclear. CDR1 SGHRS and CDR2 YFSETQ come from the germline V gene. The CDR3 is made up of 14 amino acids. The V end lost 0 bases, the J end lost 0 bases, and 7 bases lay between the germline ends. CDR3 region: CASSLGEDSYEQYF. The CDR3 DNA sequence: TGCGCCAGCAGCTTGGGAGAGGACTCCTACGAGCAGTACTTC.

This clone has only a few counts. Relative to the germline gene, one junction end is altered; a read error may explain this. The chain employs TRBV7-9 and TRBJ2-1, with D hard to call. CDR1 and CDR2 from the germline V gene are SEHNR and FQNEAQ (reference sequence). The CDR3 is 13 amino acids. CDR3 nucleotide sequence: TGTGCCAGCAGCTTATACTCCCACAATGAGCAGTTCTTC. Translating gives CASSLYSHNEQFF.

The chain combines TRBV10-1 with TRBJ2-2; D gene ambiguous. Germline CDR1 WNHNN, CDR2 SYGVQD (reference sequence). V lost 2 bases and J 6 bases, leaving 7 bases between the germline ends. The CDR3 is 13 residues long. The CDR3 DNA reads as TGCGCCAGCAGTGAGAGGAGAGCCGGGGAGCTGTTTTTT. It translates to CASSERRAGELFF.

The chain is built from TRBV27 and TRBJ2-1, with TRBD2 matching over 7 bases. Germline CDR1 is MNHEY and CDR2 is SMNVEV (reference sequence). The CDR3 extends over 15 amino acids. J gave up 9 bases and V 7 bases, and 15 bases lay outside the gene matches. For the CDR3, the DNA is TGTGCCAGCACGCCCCCGGGGGGAGGCAATATTGAGCAGTTCTTC. Encoded protein: CASTPPGGGNIEQFF.

The V gene is TRBV10-3, the J gene TRBJ1-2; 7 bases match TRBD1. The germline V gene encodes CDR1 ENHRY and CDR2 SYGVKD. CDR3 length: 19 amino acids. V was pared by 4 bases and J by 3 bases, with 20 bases of the junction left unmatched. The CDR3 DNA reads as TGTGCCATCAGTGCGGACCGGGTAGGCTCGGGCCAGGGGGACTATGGCTACACCTTC. Translated: CAISADRVGSGQGDYGYTF.

The chain has TRBV11-2 and TRBJ2-5; D unresolved. Trimming cost V 2 bases and J 0 bases, with 16 bases left between them. Germline lookup yields CDR1 SGHAT and CDR2 FQNNGV. The CDR3 is 17 amino acids. The CDR3 region is CASSLRLPLEDQETQYF. The CDR3 DNA reads as TGTGCCAGCAGCTTACGCCTCCCCCTTGAGGACCAAGAGACCCAGTACTTC. The full variable domain, in which reference TRBV11-2 and TRBJ2-5 provide the parts outside the CDR3, is EAGVAQSPRYKIIEKRQSVAFWCNPISGHATLYWYQQILGQGPKLLIQFQNNGVVDDSQLPKDRFSAERLKGVDSTLKIQPAKLEDSAVYLCASSLRLPLEDQETQYFGPGTRLLVL.

The rearrangement uses TRBV27 and TRBJ1-1; unclear D gene. The length of the CDR3 is 13 residues. Trimming left V 10 bases short and J 10 bases short, with 22 bases between. Germline assignment: CDR1 MNHEY and CDR2 SMNVEV (reference sequence). CDR3 nucleotides: TGTGCCACTGGTGGTGAGGTTGTATTGGGAGCTTTCTTT. This sequence encodes CATGGEVVLGAFF.